These 23 T cell receptor beta chains were all obtained from the same sample, sequenced in a study of blood T cell repertoires in COVID-19. Repertoires were generated with immunoSEQ multiplex PCR, while TCRdb's copy carries only in-frame clones and drops some. This sample has about 140,000 clones; roughly 83% occur once, and the top ten carry roughly 4.9%. Sample: PBMCs or T cells enriched from blood (not recorded which). These receptors all stem from a man between 65 and 85 years old who had been exposed to COVID-19.

The chain recombines TRBV25-1 with TRBJ2-7, with a tentative D call TRBD1 (8 bases). CDR1 is MGHDK and CDR2 is SYGVNS in the germline V gene. V dropped 6 bases and J dropped 2 bases, with 17 bases sitting between them. The CDR3 is 15 amino acids. The CDR3 region is CASSPNRGRAYEQYF. DNA of the CDR3: TGTGCCAGCAGCCCAAACAGGGGGAGGGCCTACGAGCAGTACTTC.

The chain couples TRBV6-2 or TRBV6-3 to TRBJ1-1, with 7 positions matching TRBD1. Germline CDR1 is MNHEY and CDR2 is SVGEGT. Unmatched junction bases numbered 6, after V lost 4 bases and J lost 7 bases. CDR3 length: 13 amino acids. CDR3 in amino acids: CASSSADRNEAFF. CDR3 DNA: TGTGCCAGCAGTTCCGCGGACAGGAATGAAGCTTTCTTT.

The chain couples TRBV5-1 to TRBJ2-7; D not certain. The CDR3 runs to 14 residues. V was shortened by 1 base and J by 0 bases, with 8 bases between the two germline ends. CDR1 and CDR2 from the germline V gene are SGHRS and YFSETQ. The CDR3 protein is CASSLSQNSYEQYF. CDR3 DNA: TGCGCCAGCAGCTTGAGCCAAAACTCCTACGAGCAGTACTTC.

On this clone itself: This sample includes further DNA sequences coding for the same CDR3. The chain couples TRBV28 to TRBJ1-3; D remains ambiguous. Trimming stripped 4 bases from V and 3 bases from J, with 7 bases between. Germline V lookup: CDR1 MDHEN, CDR2 SYDVKM. The CDR3 extends over 13 amino acids. As DNA, the CDR3 is TGTGCCAGCAGTTCTGGCGGTGGAAACACCATATATTTT. It is translated as CASSSGGGNTIYF.

This clone was seen once. This chain links TRBV4-3 with TRBJ2-5; 10 positions agree with TRBD2. Germline V gene sequence: CDR1 LGHNA, CDR2 YSLEER. The ends lost 6 bases at V and 5 bases at J; junction bases unmatched: 9. This CDR3 has 15 amino acids. The CDR3 nucleotides are TGCGCCAGCAGTCTCATAGCGGGAGGAAGGGAGACCCAGTACTTC. As protein: CASSLIAGGRETQYF.

V usage is TRBV12-3 or TRBV12-4 and J usage is TRBJ1-3; no reliable D call. V dropped 3 bases and J dropped 2 bases, with 5 bases sitting between them. The CDR3 runs 13 residues. CDR3 in DNA: TGTGCCAGCAGTTTCGGGGCTGGAAACACCATATATTTT. Its translation is CASSFGAGNTIYF.

The V and J genes are TRBV11-2 and TRBJ2-5, with D uncertain. Trimming shortened V by 1 base and J by 4 bases, and 4 bases separated the two germline ends. The CDR3 is 12 residues long. Germline V gives CDR1 SGHAT, CDR2 FQNNGV. The CDR3 here is CASSLGRETQYF. The CDR3 bases are TGTGCCAGCAGCTTAGGGAGAGAGACCCAGTACTTC.

The chain joins TRBV28 to TRBJ2-7; 9 positions match TRBD2. This CDR3 is 14 amino acids long. V lost 5 bases and J lost 4; bases outside the gene matches: 6. Looked up from germline, CDR1 is MDHEN and CDR2 is SYDVKM. The CDR3 nucleotides are TGTGCCAGCAGTACTGGCGGGAGGGCTTACGAGCAGTACTTC. Residues: CASSTGGRAYEQYF.

The chain links TRBV12-5 to TRBJ1-5, with a weak D call TRBD1 (5 bases). The V and J ends lost 6 bases and 4 bases respectively, with 16 bases between them. Germline CDR1 reads LGHNT; CDR2 reads FRNRAP. The CDR3 has 15 amino acids. CDR3 sequence: CASGPWGGPNQPQHF. CDR3 DNA: TGTGCTAGTGGCCCCTGGGGGGGACCTAATCAGCCCCAGCATTTT.

As for this clone: Different DNA sequences within this sample yield the same CDR3. The chain combines TRBV5-1 with TRBJ2-3, with 12 bases fitting TRBD2. CDR1 is SGHRS and CDR2 is YFSETQ in the germline V gene. Trimming took 5 bases from V and 3 from J; bases not matched to a gene: 1. CDR3 length equals 14 residues. The CDR3 bases are TGCGCCAGCAGTCTAGCGGGAGGGACAGATACGCAGTATTTT. Translating it yields CASSLAGGTDTQYF.

The chain couples TRBV2 to TRBJ2-2; 8 bases align to TRBD1. After removal of 5 bases from V and 7 bases from J, the junction contained 6 bases not matched to a gene. The CDR3 sequence is 14 residues long. Germline loops: CDR1 SNHLY, CDR2 FYNNEI. DNA for the CDR3: TGTGCCAGCAGTTCGGACAGGGAGGTCGGGGAGCTGTTTTTT. Its translation: CASSSDREVGELFF.

The chain carries TRBV4-1 and TRBJ1-2; TRBD1 agrees at 7 bases. The CDR3 consists of 15 residues. V lost 4 bases to trimming and J lost 2 bases; unmatched junction nucleotides: 7. Germline-derived CDR1 and CDR2 are MGHRA and YSYEKL. The CDR3 spells CASSRDPGQNYGYTF. DNA for the CDR3: TGCGCCAGCAGCCGCGATCCGGGACAGAACTATGGCTACACCTTC.

In this sample, this clone turned up once. The V and J genes are TRBV2 and TRBJ2-5; D may be TRBD2 (6 bases). This CDR3 comprises 14 residues. V was pared by 7 bases and J by 5 bases, with 17 bases between. CDR1 and CDR2 (germline): SNHLY, FYNNEI. The CDR3 region is CASNNRGLGETQYF. In DNA form, the CDR3 reads TGTGCCAGCAACAACCGGGGACTCGGTGAGACCCAGTACTTC.

This chain connects TRBV1 to TRBJ2-1; the listed D gene, TRBD2, was not tested against the DNA. TRBV1 counts as a pseudogene. The CDR3 spans 17 residues. The CDR3 reads CTSSQIGRGPNFNEQFF. Here the CDR3 DNA reads TGCACCAGCAGCCAAATAGGGCGGGGGCCTAATTTCAATGAGCAGTTCTTC.

There are a few counts of this clone. DNA for the CDR3: TGTGCCAGCAGCGCCGGCGACAGGGGGTTCACTGAAGCTTTCTTT. It encodes CASSAGDRGFTEAFF. The J gene is TRBJ1-1, the V gene TRBV9, with 9 bases aligning to TRBD1. V lost 3 bases, J lost 4 bases, and 7 bases stayed unmatched. The CDR3 sequence is 15 residues long. Germline V gives CDR1 SGDLS, CDR2 YYNGEE.

V gene TRBV18 combines with J gene TRBJ2-5; TRBD2 aligns across 7 bases. The CDR3 length is 12 residues. J lost 5 bases, V lost 5 bases, and 2 bases had no gene match. Germline CDR1 reads KGHSH; CDR2 reads LQKENI. CDR3 sequence (DNA): TGTGCCAGCTCAGAGCGGGGTGAGACCCAGTACTTC. Its protein is CASSERGETQYF. Using reference TRBV18 and TRBJ2-5 for the parts outside the CDR3, the full variable domain is NAGVMQNPRHLVRRRGQEARLRCSPMKGHSHVYWYRQLPEEGLKFMVYLQKENIIDESGMPKERFSAEFPKEGPSILRIQQVVRGDSAAYFCASSERGETQYFGPGTRLLVL.

This clone was detected only once. This chain connects TRBV30 to TRBJ2-1, with D perhaps matching TRBD1 (6 bases). This CDR3 contains 13 residues. Between the trimmed V and J ends, which lost 7 bases and 7 bases, there was a span of 17 bases. Germline V lookup: CDR1 GTSNPN, CDR2 SVGIG (reference sequence). The CDR3 sequence is CASRGHGMNEQFF. The CDR3 region has the DNA TGTGCCTCCCGGGGACATGGGATGAATGAGCAGTTCTTC.

V usage is TRBV28 and J usage is TRBJ1-5; 7 bases map to TRBD1. V dropped 7 bases and J dropped 6; count of bases not matched to a gene: 3. The CDR3 totals 12 residues. Per germline, CDR1 MDHEN and CDR2 SYDVKM. The chain's CDR3 is CASTDRVQPQHF. DNA for the CDR3: TGTGCCAGCACCGACAGGGTTCAGCCCCAGCATTTT.

The V call is TRBV5-1, the J call TRBJ2-3, with TRBD2 matching 8 bases. The trim removed 0 bases at V and 1 base at J, leaving 4 bases unmatched. The germline CDR1 and CDR2 sequences are SGHRS and YFSETQ. This CDR3 is 16 amino acids long. The CDR3 sequence: CASSLEASGRTDTQYF. Here the CDR3 DNA reads TGCGCCAGCAGCTTGGAGGCTAGCGGGCGCACAGATACGCAGTATTTT.

This chain joins TRBV20-1 and TRBJ2-1; D may be TRBD1 (6 bases). V lost 3 bases and J lost 5, with 14 bases in between. The CDR3 is 14 residues long. From germline, CDR1 is DFQATT and CDR2 SNEGSKA (reference sequence). CDR3 amino acids: CSASSRGWHNEQFF. The DNA of the CDR3 is TGCAGTGCTAGTTCTAGGGGGTGGCACAATGAGCAGTTCTTC.

The chain employs TRBV25-1 and TRBJ1-6; 9 bases align to TRBD1. Trimming took 6 bases from V and 5 from J; bases not matched to a gene: 2. The CDR3 is made up of 14 amino acids. Per the germline V gene, CDR1 is MGHDK and CDR2 is SYGVNS. The CDR3 nucleotides are TGTGCCAGCAGCGGGACAGGGAATAATTCACCCCTCCACTTT. Its protein is CASSGTGNNSPLHF.

Written as DNA, the CDR3 is TGCGCCAGCAGTGAAAGCTACAGGAGTGAGGGCAATCAGCCCCAGCATTTT. Amino acid sequence: CASSESYRSEGNQPQHF. This chain uses TRBV10-1 with TRBJ1-5; TRBD1 is a possible D gene (5 bases). V lost 3 bases to trimming and J lost 2 bases, with 17 bases between them. The V gene's germline CDR1 is WNHNN and CDR2 SYGVQD (reference sequence). CDR3 length: 17 residues.

The chain combines TRBV11-3 with TRBJ2-5; 9 bases are shared with TRBD1. The CDR3 totals 14 residues. Per the germline V gene, CDR1 is SGHNT and CDR2 is YENEEA. The V gene end was trimmed by 5 bases and the J gene end by 1 base; junction bases not matched to a gene: 2. CDR3 sequence reads: CASSPGQGQETQYF. The CDR3 nucleotides are TGTGCCAGCAGCCCGGGACAGGGCCAAGAGACCCAGTACTTC.